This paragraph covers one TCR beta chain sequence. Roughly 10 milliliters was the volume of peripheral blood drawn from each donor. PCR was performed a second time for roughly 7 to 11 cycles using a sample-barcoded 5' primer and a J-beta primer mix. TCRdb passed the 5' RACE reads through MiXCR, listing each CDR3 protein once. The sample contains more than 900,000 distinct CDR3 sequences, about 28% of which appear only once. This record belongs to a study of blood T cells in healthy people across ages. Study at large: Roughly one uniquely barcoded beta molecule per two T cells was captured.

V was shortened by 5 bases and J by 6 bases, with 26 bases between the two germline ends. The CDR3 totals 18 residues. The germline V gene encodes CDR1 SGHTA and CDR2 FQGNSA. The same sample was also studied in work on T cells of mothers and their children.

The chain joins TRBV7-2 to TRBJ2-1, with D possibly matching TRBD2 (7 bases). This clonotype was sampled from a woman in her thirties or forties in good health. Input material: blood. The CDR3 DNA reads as TGTGCCAGCAGCCCGGATGGGGGGGGCGAGATGTTCGCCAATGAGCAGTTCTTC. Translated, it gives CASSPDGGGEMFANEQFF.